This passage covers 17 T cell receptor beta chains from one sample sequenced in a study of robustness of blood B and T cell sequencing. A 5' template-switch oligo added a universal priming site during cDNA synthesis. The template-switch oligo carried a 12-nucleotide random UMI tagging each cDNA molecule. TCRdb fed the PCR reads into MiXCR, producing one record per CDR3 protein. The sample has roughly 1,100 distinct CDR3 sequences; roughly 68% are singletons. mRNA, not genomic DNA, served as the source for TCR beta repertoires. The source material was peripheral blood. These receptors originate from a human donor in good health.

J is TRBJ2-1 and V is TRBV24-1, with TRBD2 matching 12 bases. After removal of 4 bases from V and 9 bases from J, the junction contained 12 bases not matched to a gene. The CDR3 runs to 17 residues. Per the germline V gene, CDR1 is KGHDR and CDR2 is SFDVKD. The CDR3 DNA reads TGTGCCACCAGTGACCCTAGCGGGGGGGTAGACGATGGTGAGCAGTTCTTC. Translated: CATSDPSGGVDDGEQFF.

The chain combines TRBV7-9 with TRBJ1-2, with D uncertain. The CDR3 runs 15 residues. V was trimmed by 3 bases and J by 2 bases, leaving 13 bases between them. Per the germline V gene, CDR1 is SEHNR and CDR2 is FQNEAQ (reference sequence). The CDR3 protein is CASSFAWQANYGYTF. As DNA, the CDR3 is TGTGCCAGCAGCTTTGCCTGGCAGGCCAACTATGGCTACACCTTC.

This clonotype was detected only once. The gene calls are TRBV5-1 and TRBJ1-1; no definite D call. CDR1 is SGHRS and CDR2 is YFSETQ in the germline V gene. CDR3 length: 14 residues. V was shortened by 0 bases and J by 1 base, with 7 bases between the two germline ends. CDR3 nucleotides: TGCGCCAGCAGCTTGGTCGAATCGAACACTGAAGCTTTCTTT. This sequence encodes CASSLVESNTEAFF.

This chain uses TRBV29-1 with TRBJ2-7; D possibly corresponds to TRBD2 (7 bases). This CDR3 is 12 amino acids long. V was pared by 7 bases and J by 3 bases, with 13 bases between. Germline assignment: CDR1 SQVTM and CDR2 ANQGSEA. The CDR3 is CSAQRGGYEQYF. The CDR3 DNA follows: TGCAGCGCCCAAAGGGGGGGCTACGAGCAGTACTTC.

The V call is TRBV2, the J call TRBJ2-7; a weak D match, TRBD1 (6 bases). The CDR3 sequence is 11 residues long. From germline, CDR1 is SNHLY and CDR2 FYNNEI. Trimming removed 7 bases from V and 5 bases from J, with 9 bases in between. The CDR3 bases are TGTGCCAGCAAAGGGGGACACGAGCAGTACTTC. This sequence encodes CASKGGHEQYF.

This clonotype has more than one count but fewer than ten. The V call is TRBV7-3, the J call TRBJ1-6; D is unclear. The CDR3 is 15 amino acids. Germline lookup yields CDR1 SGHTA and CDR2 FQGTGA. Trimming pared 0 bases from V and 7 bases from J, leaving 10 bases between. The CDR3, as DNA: TGTGCCAGCAGCTTAACGGGCGGCTCAAATTCACCCCTCCACTTT. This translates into CASSLTGGSNSPLHF.

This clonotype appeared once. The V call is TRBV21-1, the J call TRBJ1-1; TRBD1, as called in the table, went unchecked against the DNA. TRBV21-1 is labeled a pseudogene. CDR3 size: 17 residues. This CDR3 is CASSLGPGTSPNTEAFF. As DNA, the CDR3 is TGTGCCAGCAGCTTAGGGCCCGGGACATCTCCGAACACTGAAGCTTTCTTT.

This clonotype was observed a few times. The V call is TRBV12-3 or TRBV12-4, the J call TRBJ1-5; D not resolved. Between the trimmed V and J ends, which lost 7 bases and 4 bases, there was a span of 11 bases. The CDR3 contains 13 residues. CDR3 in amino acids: CASTLNPNQPQHF. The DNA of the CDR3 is TGTGCCAGCACCTTGAACCCAAATCAGCCCCAGCATTTT.

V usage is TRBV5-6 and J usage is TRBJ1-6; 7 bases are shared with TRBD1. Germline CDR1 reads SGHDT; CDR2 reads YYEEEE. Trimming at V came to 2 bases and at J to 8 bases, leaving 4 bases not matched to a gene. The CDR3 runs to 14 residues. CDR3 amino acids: CASSLWQGDSPLHF. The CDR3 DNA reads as TGTGCCAGCAGCTTATGGCAGGGGGATTCACCCCTCCACTTT.

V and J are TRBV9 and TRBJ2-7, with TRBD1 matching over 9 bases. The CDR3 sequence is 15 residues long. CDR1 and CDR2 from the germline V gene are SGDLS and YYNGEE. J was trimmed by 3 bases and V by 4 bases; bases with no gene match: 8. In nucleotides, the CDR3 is TGTGCCAGCAGCCCAGGAGGGACAGGGTACTACGAGCAGTACTTC. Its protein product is CASSPGGTGYYEQYF.

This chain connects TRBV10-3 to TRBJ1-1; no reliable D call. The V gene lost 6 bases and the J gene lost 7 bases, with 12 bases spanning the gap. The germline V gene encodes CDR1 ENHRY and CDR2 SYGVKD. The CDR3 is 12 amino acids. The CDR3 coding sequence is TGTGCCATCAGCCCCGGCGGACTTGAAGCTTTCTTT. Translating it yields CAISPGGLEAFF.

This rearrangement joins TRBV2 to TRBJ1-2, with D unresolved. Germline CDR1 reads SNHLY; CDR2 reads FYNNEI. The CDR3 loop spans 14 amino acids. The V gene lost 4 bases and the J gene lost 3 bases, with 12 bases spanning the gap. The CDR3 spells CASSADKSYYGYTF. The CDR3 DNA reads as TGTGCCAGCAGTGCCGACAAGTCTTACTATGGCTACACCTTC.

The chain's CDR3 is CASRAGGANSNQPQHF. The CDR3, as DNA: TGTGCCAGCAGAGCAGGGGGCGCGAATAGCAATCAGCCCCAGCATTTT. The rearrangement joins TRBV6-1 to TRBJ1-5; TRBD1 matches 8 bases. V shed 6 bases, J shed 0 bases, and the junction held 7 bases outside the gene matches. CDR3 length equals 16 residues. CDR1 and CDR2 (germline): MNHNS, SASEGT.

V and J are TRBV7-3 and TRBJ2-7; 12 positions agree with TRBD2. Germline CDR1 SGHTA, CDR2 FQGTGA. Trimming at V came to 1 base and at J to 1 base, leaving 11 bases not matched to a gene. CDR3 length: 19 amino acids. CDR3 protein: CASSLRGLAGGLGSYEQYF. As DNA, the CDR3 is TGTGCCAGCAGCTTAAGGGGGCTAGCGGGGGGGCTTGGTTCCTACGAGCAGTACTTC.

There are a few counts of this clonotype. CDR3 DNA: TGCAGCGTTGAAGATCTTGGAGGCAGGGAGTTCGCCGGGGAGCTGTTTTTT. Translated: CSVEDLGGREFAGELFF. The rearrangement uses TRBV29-1 and TRBJ2-2, with D perhaps being TRBD1 or TRBD2 (5 bases each). The CDR3 runs 17 residues. The germline V and J ends were trimmed by 0 bases and 6 bases, with 20 bases remaining between them. Germline V lookup: CDR1 SQVTM, CDR2 ANQGSEA.

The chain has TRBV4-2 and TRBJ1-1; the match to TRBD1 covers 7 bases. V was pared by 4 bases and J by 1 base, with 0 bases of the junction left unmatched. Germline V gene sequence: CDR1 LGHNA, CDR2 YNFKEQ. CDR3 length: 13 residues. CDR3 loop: CASSRQGNTEAFF. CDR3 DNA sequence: TGTGCCAGCAGCCGACAGGGGAACACTGAAGCTTTCTTT.

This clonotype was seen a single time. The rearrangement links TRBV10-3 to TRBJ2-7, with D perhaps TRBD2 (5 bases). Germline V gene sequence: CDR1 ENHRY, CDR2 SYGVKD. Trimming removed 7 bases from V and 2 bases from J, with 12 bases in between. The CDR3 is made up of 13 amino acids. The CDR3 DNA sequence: TGTGCCATCAAGACCCCAGCGGCCTACGAGCAGTACTTC. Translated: CAIKTPAAYEQYF.